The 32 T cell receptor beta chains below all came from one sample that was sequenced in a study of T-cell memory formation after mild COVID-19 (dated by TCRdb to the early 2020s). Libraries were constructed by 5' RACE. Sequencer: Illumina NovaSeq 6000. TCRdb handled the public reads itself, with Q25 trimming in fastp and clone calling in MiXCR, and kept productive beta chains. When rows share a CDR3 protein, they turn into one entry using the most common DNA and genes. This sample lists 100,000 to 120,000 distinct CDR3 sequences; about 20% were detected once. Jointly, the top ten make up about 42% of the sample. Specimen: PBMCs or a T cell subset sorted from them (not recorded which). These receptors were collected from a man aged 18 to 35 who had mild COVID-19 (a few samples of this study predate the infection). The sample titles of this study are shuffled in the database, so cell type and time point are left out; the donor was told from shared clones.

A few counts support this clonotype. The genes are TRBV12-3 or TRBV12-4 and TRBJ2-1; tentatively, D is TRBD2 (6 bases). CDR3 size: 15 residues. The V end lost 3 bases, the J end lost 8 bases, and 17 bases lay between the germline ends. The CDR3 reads CASSLGGSGWDEQFF. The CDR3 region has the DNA TGTGCCAGCAGTTTGGGGGGTTCGGGATGGGATGAGCAGTTCTTC.

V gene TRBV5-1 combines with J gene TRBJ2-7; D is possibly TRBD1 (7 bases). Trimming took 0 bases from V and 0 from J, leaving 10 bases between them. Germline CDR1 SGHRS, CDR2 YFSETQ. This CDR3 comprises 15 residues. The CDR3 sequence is CASSLGQGLSYEQYF. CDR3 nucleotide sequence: TGCGCCAGCAGCTTGGGACAGGGACTCTCCTACGAGCAGTACTTC.

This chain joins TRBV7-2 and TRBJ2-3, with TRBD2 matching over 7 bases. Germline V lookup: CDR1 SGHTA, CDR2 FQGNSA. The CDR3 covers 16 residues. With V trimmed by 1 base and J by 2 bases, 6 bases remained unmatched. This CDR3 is CASSLVRGRATDTQYF. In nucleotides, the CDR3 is TGTGCCAGCAGCTTAGTGCGGGGGAGGGCCACAGATACGCAGTATTTT.

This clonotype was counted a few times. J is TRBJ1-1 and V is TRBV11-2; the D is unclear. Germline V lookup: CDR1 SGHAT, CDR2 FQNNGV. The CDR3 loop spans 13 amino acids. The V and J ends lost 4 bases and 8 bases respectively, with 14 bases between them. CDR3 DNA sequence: TGTGCCAGCAGCTCGGATCCACGGGCGGAAGCTTTCTTT. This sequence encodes CASSSDPRAEAFF.

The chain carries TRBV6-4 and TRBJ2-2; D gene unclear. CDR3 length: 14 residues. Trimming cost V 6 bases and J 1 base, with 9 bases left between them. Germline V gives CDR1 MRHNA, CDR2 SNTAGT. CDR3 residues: CASRSLRNTGELFF. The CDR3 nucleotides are TGTGCCAGCAGAAGCCTTAGGAACACCGGGGAGCTGTTTTTT.

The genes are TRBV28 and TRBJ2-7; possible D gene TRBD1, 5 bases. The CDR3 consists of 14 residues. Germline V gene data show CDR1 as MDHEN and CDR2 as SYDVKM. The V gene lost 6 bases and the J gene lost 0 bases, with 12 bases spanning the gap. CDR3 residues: CASRDTLSSYEQYF. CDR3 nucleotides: TGTGCCAGCAGGGACACCCTGAGCTCCTACGAGCAGTACTTC.

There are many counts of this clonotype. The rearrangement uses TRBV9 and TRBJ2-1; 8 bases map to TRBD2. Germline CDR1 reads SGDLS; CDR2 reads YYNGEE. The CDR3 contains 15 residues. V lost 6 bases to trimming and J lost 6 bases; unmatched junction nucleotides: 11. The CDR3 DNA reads TGTGCCAGCACCCTCGGGGGGGACTTAACCAATGAGCAGTTCTTC. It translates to CASTLGGDLTNEQFF. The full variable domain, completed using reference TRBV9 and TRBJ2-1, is DSGVTQTPKHLITATGQRVTLRCSPRSGDLSVYWYQQSLDQGLQFLIQYYNGEERAKGNILERFSAQQFPDLHSELNLSSLELGDSALYFCASTLGGDLTNEQFFGPGTRLTVL.

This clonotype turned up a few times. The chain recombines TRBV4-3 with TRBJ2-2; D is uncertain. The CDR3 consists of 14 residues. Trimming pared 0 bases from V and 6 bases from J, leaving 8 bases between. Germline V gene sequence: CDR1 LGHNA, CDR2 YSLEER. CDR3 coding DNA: TGCGCCAGCAGCCAAGATGGCCGTGCCGGGGAGCTGTTTTTT. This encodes CASSQDGRAGELFF.

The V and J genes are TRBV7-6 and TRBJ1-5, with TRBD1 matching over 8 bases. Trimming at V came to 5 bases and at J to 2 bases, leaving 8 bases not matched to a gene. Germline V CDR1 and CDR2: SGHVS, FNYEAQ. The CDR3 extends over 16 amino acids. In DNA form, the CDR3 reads TGTGCCAGCAGCCCAGACGACAGGGGTCGCAATCAGCCCCAGCATTTT. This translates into CASSPDDRGRNQPQHF.

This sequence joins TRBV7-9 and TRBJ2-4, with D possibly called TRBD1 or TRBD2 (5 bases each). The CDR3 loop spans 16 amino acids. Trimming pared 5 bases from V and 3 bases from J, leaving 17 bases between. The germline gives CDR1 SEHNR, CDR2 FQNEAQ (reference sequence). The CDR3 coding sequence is TGTGCCAGCAGCCGGGACGACCCAGGTGGCAAAAACATTCAGTACTTC. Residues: CASSRDDPGGKNIQYF.

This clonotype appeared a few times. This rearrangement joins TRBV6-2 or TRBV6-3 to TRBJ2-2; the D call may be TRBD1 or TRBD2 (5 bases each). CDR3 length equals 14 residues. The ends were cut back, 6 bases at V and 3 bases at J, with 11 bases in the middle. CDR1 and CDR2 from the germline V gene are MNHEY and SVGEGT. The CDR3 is CASRGRNHTGELFF. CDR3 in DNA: TGTGCCAGCAGGGGACGGAACCACACCGGGGAGCTGTTTTTT.

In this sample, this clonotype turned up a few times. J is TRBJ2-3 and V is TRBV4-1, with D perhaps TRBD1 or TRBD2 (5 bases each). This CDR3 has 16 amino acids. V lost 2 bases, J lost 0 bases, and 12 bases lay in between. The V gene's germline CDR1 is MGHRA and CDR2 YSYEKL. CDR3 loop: CASSQSKGSSTDTQYF. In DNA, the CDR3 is TGCGCCAGCAGCCAATCCAAGGGGAGCAGCACAGATACGCAGTATTTT.

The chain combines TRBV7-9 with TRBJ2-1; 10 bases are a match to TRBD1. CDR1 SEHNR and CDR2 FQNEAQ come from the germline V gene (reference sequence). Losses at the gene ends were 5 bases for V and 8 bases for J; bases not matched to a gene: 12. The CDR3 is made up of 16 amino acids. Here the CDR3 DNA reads TGTGCCAGCAGCATAAATCCCGGGACAGGGGATGATGAGCAGTTCTTC. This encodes CASSINPGTGDDEQFF.

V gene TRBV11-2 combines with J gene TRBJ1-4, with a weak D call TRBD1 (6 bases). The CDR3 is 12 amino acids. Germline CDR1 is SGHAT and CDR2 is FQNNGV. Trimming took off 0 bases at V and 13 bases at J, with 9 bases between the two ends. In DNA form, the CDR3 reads TGTGCCAGCAGCTTAGAAGGGGGAAGACTGTTTTTT. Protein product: CASSLEGGRLFF.

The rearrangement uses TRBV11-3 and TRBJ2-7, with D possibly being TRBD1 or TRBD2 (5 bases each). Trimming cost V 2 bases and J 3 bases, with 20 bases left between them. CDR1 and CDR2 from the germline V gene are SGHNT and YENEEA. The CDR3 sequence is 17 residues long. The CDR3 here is CASSLPRGTESLYEQYF. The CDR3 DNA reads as TGTGCCAGCAGCTTACCGAGGGGAACAGAATCCCTCTACGAGCAGTACTTC.

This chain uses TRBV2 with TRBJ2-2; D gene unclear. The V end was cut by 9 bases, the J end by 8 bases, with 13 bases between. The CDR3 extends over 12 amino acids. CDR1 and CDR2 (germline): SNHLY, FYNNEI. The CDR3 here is CASLGGRGELFF. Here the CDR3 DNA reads TGTGCCAGTCTTGGTGGGCGAGGGGAGCTGTTTTTT.

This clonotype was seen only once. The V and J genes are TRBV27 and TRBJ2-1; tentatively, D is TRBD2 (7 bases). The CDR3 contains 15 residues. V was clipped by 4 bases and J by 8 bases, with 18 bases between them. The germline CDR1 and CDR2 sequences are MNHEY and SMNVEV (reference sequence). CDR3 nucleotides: TGTGCCAGCAGTTCCCCCCCCGGGGGGCGTCATGAGCAGTTCTTC. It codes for CASSSPPGGRHEQFF.

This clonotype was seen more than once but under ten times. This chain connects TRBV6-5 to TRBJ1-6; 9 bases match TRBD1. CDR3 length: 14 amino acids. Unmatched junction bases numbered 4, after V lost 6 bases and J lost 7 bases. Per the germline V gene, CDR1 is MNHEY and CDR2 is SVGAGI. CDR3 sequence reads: CASRTGTGNSPLHF. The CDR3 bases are TGTGCCAGCAGGACCGGGACAGGGAATTCACCCCTCCACTTT.

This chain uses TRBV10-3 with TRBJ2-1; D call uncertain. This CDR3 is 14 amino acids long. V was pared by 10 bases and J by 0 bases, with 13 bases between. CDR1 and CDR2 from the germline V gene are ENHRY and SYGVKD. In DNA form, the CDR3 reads TGTGCCACCACTCAGGCTAACTCCTACAATGAGCAGTTCTTC. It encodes CATTQANSYNEQFF.

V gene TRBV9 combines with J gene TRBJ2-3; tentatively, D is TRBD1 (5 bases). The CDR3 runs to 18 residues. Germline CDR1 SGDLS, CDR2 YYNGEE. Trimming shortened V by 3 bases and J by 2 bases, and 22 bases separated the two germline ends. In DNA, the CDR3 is TGTGCCAGCAGCGCCGAGAAGCCTGGGGCCCGAATCACAGATACGCAGTATTTT. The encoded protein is CASSAEKPGARITDTQYF.

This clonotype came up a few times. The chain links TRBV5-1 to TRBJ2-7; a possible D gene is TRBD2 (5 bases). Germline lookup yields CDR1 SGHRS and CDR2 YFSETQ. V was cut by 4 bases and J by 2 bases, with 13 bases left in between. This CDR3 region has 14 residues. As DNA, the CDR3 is TGCGCCAGCAGCCCTCACGGACTGACCTACGAGCAGTACGTC. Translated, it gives CASSPHGLTYEQYV.

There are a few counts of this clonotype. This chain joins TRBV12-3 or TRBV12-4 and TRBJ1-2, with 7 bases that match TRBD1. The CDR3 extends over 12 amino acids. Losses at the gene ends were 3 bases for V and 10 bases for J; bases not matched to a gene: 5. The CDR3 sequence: CASSLLGQNYTF. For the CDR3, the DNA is TGTGCCAGCAGTTTGCTGGGACAGAACTACACCTTC.

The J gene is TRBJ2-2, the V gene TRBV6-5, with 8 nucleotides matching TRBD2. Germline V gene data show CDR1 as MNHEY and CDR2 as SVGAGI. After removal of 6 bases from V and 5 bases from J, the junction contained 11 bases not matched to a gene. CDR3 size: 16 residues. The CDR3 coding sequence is TGTGCCAGCAGACCTAGGGGCGGGGGGAAGACCGGGGAGCTGTTTTTT. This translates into CASRPRGGGKTGELFF.

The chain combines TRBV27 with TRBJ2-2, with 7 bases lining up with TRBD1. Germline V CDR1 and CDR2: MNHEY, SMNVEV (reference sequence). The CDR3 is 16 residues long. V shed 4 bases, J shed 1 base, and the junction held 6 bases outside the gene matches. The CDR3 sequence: CASSSRTGLNTGELFF. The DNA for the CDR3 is TGTGCCAGCAGTTCCCGGACAGGATTGAACACCGGGGAGCTGTTTTTT.

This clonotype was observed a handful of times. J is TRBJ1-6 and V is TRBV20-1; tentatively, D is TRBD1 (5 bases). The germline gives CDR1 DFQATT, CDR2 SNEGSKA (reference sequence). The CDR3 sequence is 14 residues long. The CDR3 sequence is CSLKGRTNNSPLHF. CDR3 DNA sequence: TGCAGCCTTAAGGGGAGGACTAATAATTCACCCCTCCACTTT.

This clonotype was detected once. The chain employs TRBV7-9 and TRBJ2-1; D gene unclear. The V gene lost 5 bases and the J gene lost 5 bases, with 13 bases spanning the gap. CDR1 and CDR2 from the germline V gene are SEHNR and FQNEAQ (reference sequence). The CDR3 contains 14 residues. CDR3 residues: CASSKSVPNNEQFF. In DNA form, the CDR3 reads TGTGCCAGCAGCAAGTCGGTCCCGAACAATGAGCAGTTCTTC. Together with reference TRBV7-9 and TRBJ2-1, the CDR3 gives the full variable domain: DTGVSQNPRHKITKRGQNVTFRCDPISEHNRLYWYRQTLGQGPEFLTYFQNEAQLEKSRLLSDRFSAERPKGSFSTLEIQRTEQGDSAMYLCASSKSVPNNEQFFGPGTRLTVL.

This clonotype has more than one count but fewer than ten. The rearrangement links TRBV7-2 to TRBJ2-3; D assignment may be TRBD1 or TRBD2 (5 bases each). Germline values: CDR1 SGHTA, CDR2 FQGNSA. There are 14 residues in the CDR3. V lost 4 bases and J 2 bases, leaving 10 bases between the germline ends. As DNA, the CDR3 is TGTGCCAGCAGCTCCCTCGGGGCCACAGATACGCAGTATTTT. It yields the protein CASSSLGATDTQYF.

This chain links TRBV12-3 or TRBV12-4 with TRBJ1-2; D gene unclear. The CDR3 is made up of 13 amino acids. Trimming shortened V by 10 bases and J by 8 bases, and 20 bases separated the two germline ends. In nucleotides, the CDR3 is TGTGCCACCTCGGACGGACTTTTGATCGGCTACACCTTC. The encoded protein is CATSDGLLIGYTF.

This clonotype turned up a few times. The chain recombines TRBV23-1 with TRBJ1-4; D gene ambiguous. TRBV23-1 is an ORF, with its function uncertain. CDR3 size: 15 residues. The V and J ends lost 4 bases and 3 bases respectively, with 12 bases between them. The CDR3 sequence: CASSPLQEANEKLFF. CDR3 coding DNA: TGCGCCAGCAGTCCCCTCCAGGAGGCTAATGAAAAACTGTTTTTT.

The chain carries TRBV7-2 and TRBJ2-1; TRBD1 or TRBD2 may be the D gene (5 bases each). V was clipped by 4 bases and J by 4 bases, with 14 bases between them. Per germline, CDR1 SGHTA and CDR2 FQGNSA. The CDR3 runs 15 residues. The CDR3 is CASSSAGTDYNEQFF. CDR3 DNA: TGTGCCAGCAGCTCCGCCGGGACGGATTACAATGAGCAGTTCTTC.

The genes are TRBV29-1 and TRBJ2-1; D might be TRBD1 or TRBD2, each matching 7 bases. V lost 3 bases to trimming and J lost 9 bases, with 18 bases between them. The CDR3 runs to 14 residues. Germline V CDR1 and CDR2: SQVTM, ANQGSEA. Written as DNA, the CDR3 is TGCAGCGTTGACGAAGGGGGCGGGGGCAGTGAGCAGTTCTTC. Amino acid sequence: CSVDEGGGGSEQFF.

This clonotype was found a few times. Here the CDR3 reads CASSMGTGELFF. The CDR3 region has the DNA TGTGCCAGTAGTATGGGCACCGGGGAGCTGTTTTTT. The chain joins TRBV19 to TRBJ2-2; no reliable D call. Trimming pared 3 bases from V and 4 bases from J, leaving 3 bases between. The CDR3 contains 12 residues. Germline V gene data show CDR1 as LNHDA and CDR2 as SQIVND (reference sequence).